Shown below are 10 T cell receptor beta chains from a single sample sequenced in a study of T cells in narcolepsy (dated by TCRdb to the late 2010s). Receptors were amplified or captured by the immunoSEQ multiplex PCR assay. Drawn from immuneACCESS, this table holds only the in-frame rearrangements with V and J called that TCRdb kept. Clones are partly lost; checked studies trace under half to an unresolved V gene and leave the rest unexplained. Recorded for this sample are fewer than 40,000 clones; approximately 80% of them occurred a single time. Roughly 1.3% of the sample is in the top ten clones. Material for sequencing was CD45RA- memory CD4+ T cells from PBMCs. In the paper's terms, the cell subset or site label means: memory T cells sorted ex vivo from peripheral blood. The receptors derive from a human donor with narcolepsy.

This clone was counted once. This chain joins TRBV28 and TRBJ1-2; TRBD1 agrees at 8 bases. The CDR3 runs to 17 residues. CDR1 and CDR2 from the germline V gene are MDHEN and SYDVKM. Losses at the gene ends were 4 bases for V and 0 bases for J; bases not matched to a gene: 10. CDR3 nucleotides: TGTGCCAGCAGTTCCAACCCCGGGACAGGAACTAACTATGGCTACACCTTC. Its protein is CASSSNPGTGTNYGYTF.

The CDR3 protein is CASSIGGWTDTQYF. The CDR3 DNA follows: TGTGCCAGCAGTATCGGGGGTTGGACAGATACGCAGTATTTT. The J gene is TRBJ2-3, the V gene TRBV6-1, with a possible D match to TRBD2 (6 bases). V dropped 5 bases and J dropped 3 bases, with 12 bases sitting between them. The CDR3 has 14 residues. Germline CDR1 MNHNS, CDR2 SASEGT.

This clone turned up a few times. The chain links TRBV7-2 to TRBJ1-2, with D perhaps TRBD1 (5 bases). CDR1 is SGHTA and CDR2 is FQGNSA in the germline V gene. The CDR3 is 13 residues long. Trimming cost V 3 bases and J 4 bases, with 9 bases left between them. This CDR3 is CASSFGAIYGYTF. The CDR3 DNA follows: TGTGCCAGCAGCTTCGGGGCAATCTATGGCTACACCTTC.

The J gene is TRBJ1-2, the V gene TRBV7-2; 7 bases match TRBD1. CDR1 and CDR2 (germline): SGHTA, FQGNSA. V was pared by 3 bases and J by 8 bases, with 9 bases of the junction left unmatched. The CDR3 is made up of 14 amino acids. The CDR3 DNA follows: TGTGCCAGCAGCTTCGCCAACAGGGGCGAAGGCTACACCTTC. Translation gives CASSFANRGEGYTF.

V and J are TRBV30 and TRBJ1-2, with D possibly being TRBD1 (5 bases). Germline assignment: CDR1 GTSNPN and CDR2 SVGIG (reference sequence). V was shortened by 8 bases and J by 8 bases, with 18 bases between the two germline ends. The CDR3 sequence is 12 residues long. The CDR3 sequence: CAGLRGERGYTF. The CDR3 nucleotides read TGTGCCGGCTTACGGGGCGAAAGGGGCTACACCTTC.

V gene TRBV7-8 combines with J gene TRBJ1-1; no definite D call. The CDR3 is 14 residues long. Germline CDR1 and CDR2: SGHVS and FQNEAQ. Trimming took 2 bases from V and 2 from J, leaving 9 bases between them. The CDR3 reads CASSLSTFNTEAFF. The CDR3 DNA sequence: TGTGCCAGCAGCTTAAGCACTTTTAACACTGAAGCTTTCTTT.

CDR3 region: CASSISGAASPLHF. The CDR3 DNA reads TGTGCCAGTAGTATTAGCGGGGCGGCTTCACCCCTCCACTTT. This chain joins TRBV19 and TRBJ1-6; D possibly corresponds to TRBD1 (5 bases). The CDR3 extends over 14 amino acids. V dropped 3 bases and J dropped 9 bases, with 12 bases sitting between them. Germline V gene sequence: CDR1 LNHDA, CDR2 SQIVND (reference sequence).

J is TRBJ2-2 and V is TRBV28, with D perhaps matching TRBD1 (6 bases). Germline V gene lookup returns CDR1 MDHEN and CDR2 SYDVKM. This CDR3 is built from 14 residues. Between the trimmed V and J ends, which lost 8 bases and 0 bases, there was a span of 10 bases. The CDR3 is CASGGQPNTGELFF. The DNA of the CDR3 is TGTGCCAGCGGAGGACAGCCGAACACCGGGGAGCTGTTTTTT.

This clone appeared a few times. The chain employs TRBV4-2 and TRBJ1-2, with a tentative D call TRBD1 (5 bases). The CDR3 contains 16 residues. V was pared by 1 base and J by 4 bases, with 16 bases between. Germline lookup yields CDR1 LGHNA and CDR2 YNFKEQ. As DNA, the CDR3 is TGTGCCAGCAGCCAAGCCCAATCGGGGGGAGGCTATGGCTACACCTTC. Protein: CASSQAQSGGGYGYTF.

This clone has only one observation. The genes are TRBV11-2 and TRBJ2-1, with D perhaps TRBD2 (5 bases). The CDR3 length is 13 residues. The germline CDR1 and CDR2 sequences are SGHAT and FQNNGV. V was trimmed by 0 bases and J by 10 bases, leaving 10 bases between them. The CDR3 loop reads CASSLEGSGEQFF. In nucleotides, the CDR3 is TGTGCCAGCAGCTTAGAGGGGAGCGGCGAGCAGTTCTTC.